These 10 T cell receptor beta chains were sequenced from one sample in a study of blood T cell repertoires in COVID-19. The method was immunoSEQ multiplex PCR; TCRdb's version includes in-frame clones alone and lacks a portion of them. This table holds roughly 150,000 clones, approximately 93% found once. The sequenced sample consisted of peripheral blood. The receptors stem from a woman in her sixties or seventies with COVID-19, enrolled during active disease.

In nucleotides, the CDR3 is TGTGCCAGCTCACCTCAAGATACGCAGTATTTT. Protein sequence: CASSPQDTQYF. The chain recombines TRBV18 with TRBJ2-3, with D unclear. Germline V CDR1 and CDR2: KGHSH, LQKENI. CDR3 size: 11 residues. Trimming shortened V by 3 bases and J by 5 bases, and 3 bases separated the two germline ends.

The V and J genes are TRBV7-2 and TRBJ2-7, with 7 positions matching TRBD2. Trimming cost V 3 bases and J 0 bases; bases outside gene matches: 2. This CDR3 is built from 14 residues. The V gene's germline CDR1 is SGHTA and CDR2 FQGNSA. CDR3 loop: CASSFPGGSYEQYF. For the CDR3, the DNA is TGTGCCAGCAGCTTCCCGGGAGGCTCCTACGAGCAGTACTTC. The full variable domain, with the rest looked up from reference TRBV7-2 and TRBJ2-7, is GAGVSQSPSNKVTEKGKDVELRCDPISGHTALYWYRQSLGQGLEFLIYFQGNSAPDKSGLPSDRFSAERTGGSVSTLTIQRTQQEDSAVYLCASSFPGGSYEQYFGPGTRLTVT.

This rearrangement joins TRBV12-5 to TRBJ2-2; 8 bases align to TRBD1. The CDR3 extends over 17 amino acids. Germline CDR1 LGHNT, CDR2 FRNRAP. V shed 4 bases, J shed 0 bases, and the junction held 7 bases outside the gene matches. CDR3 amino acids: CASGSTTGQANTGELFF. DNA of the CDR3: TGTGCTAGTGGTTCTACGACGGGACAGGCGAACACCGGGGAGCTGTTTTTT.

This chain connects TRBV6-5 to TRBJ1-2, with D possibly being TRBD1 (6 bases). Germline V gene data show CDR1 as MNHEY and CDR2 as SVGAGI. This CDR3 spans 14 amino acids. V gave up 2 bases and J gave up 4 bases, with 11 bases separating them. The CDR3 loop is CASSYAGGSYGYTF. The CDR3 DNA reads as TGTGCCAGCAGTTACGCGGGGGGCAGCTATGGCTACACCTTC.

The V and J genes are TRBV30 and TRBJ1-3, with TRBD1 matching over 10 bases. Germline V gene sequence: CDR1 GTSNPN, CDR2 SVGIG (reference sequence). The CDR3 spans 16 residues. The J segment lost 3 bases and the V segment lost 3 bases, leaving 8 bases of the junction unmatched. In DNA form, the CDR3 reads TGTGCCTGGAGCCCTAGGGGGACAGGGGATGGAAACACCATATATTTT. Its protein is CAWSPRGTGDGNTIYF.

The rearrangement links TRBV5-1 to TRBJ1-1; no firm D call. Trimming took off 0 bases at V and 1 base at J, with 16 bases between the two ends. The CDR3 is 17 residues long. Germline V CDR1 and CDR2: SGHRS, YFSETQ. CDR3 protein: CASSLGLSTATNTEAFF. DNA of the CDR3: TGCGCCAGCAGCTTGGGCCTCTCAACAGCCACGAACACTGAAGCTTTCTTT. The full variable domain, its missing parts supplied by reference TRBV5-1 and TRBJ1-1, is KAGVTQTPRYLIKTRGQQVTLSCSPISGHRSVSWYQQTPGQGLQFLFEYFSETQRNKGNFPGRFSGRQFSNSRSEMNVSTLELGDSALYLCASSLGLSTATNTEAFFGQGTRLTVV.

The V call is TRBV19, the J call TRBJ1-3, with 12 bases aligning to TRBD1. From germline, CDR1 is LNHDA and CDR2 SQIVND (reference sequence). The CDR3 covers 15 residues. With 5 bases clipped from V and 8 bases from J, the junction kept 7 bases outside the gene matches. CDR3 residues: CASSAPGQGADTIYF. DNA for the CDR3: TGTGCCAGTAGTGCACCGGGACAGGGGGCTGACACCATATATTTT.

The chain uses TRBV20-1 and TRBJ2-5; no reliable D call. The CDR3 consists of 10 residues. V dropped 2 bases and J dropped 5 bases, with 3 bases sitting between them. Germline V gene sequence: CDR1 DFQATT, CDR2 SNEGSKA (reference sequence). The CDR3 is CSARRETQYF. The CDR3 DNA reads TGCAGTGCTAGACGGGAGACCCAGTACTTC.

V is TRBV5-1 and J is TRBJ2-2; 8 bases line up with TRBD1. The CDR3 loop spans 16 amino acids. The V gene end was trimmed by 0 bases and the J gene end by 5 bases; junction bases not matched to a gene: 6. The germline gives CDR1 SGHRS, CDR2 YFSETQ. The CDR3 coding sequence is TGCGCCAGCAGCTTGGGAGGGACAGGTAGAACCGGGGAGCTGTTTTTT. Its translation: CASSLGGTGRTGELFF.

The V gene is TRBV5-1, the J gene TRBJ2-5; 7 bases agree with TRBD1. Germline V lookup: CDR1 SGHRS, CDR2 YFSETQ. After removal of 2 bases from V and 2 bases from J, the junction contained 3 bases not matched to a gene. The CDR3 extends over 14 amino acids. The chain's CDR3 is CASSLLGQQETQYF. The CDR3 DNA follows: TGCGCCAGCAGCTTACTGGGACAGCAAGAGACCCAGTACTTC.